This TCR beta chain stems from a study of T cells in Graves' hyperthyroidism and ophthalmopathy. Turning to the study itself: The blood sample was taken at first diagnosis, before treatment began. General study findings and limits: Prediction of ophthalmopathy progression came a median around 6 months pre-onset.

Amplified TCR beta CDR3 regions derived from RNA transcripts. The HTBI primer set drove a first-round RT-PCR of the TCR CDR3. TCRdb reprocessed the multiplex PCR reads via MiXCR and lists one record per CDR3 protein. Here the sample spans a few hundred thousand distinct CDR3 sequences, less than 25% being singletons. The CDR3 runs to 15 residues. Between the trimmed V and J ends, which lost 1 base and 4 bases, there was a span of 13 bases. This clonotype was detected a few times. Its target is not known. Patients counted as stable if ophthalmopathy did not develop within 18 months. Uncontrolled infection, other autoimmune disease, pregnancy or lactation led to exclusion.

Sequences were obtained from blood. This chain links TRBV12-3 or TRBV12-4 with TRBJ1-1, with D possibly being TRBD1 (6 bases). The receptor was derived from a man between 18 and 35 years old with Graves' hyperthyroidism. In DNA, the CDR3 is TGTGCCAGCAGTTTAGTCGCGGGAGGGGGCACTGAAGCTTTCTTT. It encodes CASSLVAGGGTEAFF.